This entry lists 3 T cell receptor beta chains sequenced from one sample in a study of blood T cell repertoires in COVID-19. Here immunoSEQ multiplex PCR was the method, and the copy in TCRdb shows in-frame clones only, minus some. In the table there are roughly 360,000 clones, 88% of which are singletons. Sequencing was done on a sample of PBMCs or T cells enriched from blood (not recorded which). The receptors were sampled from a woman under 40 with acute COVID-19.

The chain uses TRBV30 and TRBJ1-6, with 9 positions matching TRBD1. Per the germline V gene, CDR1 is GTSNPN and CDR2 is SVGIG (reference sequence). After removal of 7 bases from V and 9 bases from J, the junction contained 7 bases not matched to a gene. CDR3 size: 13 residues. Here the CDR3 reads CASGTGISSPLHF. The CDR3 DNA is TGTGCCTCCGGGACAGGGATAAGTTCACCCCTCCACTTT. Combining the CDR3 with reference TRBV30 and TRBJ1-6 gives the whole variable domain SQTIHQWPATLVQPVGSPLSLECTVEGTSNPNLYWYRQAAGRGLQLLFYSVGIGQISSEVPQNLSASRPQDRQFILSSKKLLLSDSGFYLCASGTGISSPLHFGNGTRLTVT.

The chain is built from TRBV6-5 and TRBJ2-7; TRBD1 might be the D (6 bases). The V end lost 2 bases, the J end lost 6 bases, and 17 bases lay between the germline ends. Germline V gene sequence: CDR1 MNHEY, CDR2 SVGAGI. This CDR3 is built from 15 residues. CDR3 sequence: CASSYTWTAGGEQYF. The CDR3 DNA reads TGTGCCAGCAGTTACACTTGGACAGCCGGCGGCGAGCAGTACTTC.

The V gene is TRBV28, the J gene TRBJ1-2, with TRBD1 matching 9 bases. The germline V gene has CDR1 MDHEN and CDR2 SYDVKM. The CDR3 extends over 15 amino acids. Unmatched junction bases numbered 5, after V lost 4 bases and J lost 2 bases. The CDR3 DNA reads as TGTGCCAGCAGTTCCCGGGACAGGGAAAACTATGGCTACACCTTC. Protein: CASSSRDRENYGYTF.